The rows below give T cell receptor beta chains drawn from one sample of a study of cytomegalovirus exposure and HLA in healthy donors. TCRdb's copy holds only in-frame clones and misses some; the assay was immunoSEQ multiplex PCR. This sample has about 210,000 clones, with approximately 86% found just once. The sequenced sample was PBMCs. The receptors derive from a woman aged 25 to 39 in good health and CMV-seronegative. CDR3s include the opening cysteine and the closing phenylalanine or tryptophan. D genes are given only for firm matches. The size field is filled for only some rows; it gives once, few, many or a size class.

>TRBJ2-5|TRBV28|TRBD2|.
TGTGCCAGCAGTCCCAGACTAGCGGGGGGACAAGAGACCCAGTACTTC
CASSPRLAGGQETQYF
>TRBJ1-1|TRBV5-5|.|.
TGTGCCAGCAGCTCCGGGGTGGCGGGGAGGACTGAAGCTTTCTTT
CASSSGVAGRTEAFF
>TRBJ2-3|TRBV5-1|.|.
TGCGCCAGCAGCCTACAGGGTGCTAGCACAGATACGCAGTATTTT
CASSLQGASTDTQYF
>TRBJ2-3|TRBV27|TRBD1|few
TGTGCCAGCAGTTTAGGACAGGAACTGGATACGCAGTATTTT
CASSLGQELDTQYF
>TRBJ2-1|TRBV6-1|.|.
TGTGCCAGCAGCCTCCCTAGTCCCAGCTACAATGAGCAGTTCTTC
CASSLPSPSYNEQFF
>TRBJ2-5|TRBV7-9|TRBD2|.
TGTGCCAGCGAGACTAGCGGGAGTGAGACCCAGTACTTC
CASETSGSETQYF
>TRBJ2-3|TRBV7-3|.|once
TGTGCCAGCAGCCCACCAGGGCGGTATACGCAGTATTTT
CASSPPGRYTQYF
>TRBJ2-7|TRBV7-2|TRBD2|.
TGTGCCAGCAGCTCCCAAGCAGGACTAGCGGCCTACGAGCAGTACTTC
CASSSQAGLAAYEQYF
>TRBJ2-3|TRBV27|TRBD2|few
TGTGCCAGCAGTGAAGGACTAGCGGGGGGCACAGATACGCAGTATTTT
CASSEGLAGGTDTQYF
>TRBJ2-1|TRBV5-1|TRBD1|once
TGCGCCAGCAGCTTGGGGACAGGGTCCCGCAATGAGCAGTTCTTC
CASSLGTGSRNEQFF
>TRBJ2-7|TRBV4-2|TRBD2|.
TGTGCCAGCAGCCAAGAGAGGACTAGCGGGAGCAATTCCTACGAGCAGTACTTC
CASSQERTSGSNSYEQYF
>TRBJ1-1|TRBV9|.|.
TGTGCCAGCAGCCCCAGACAGTACACTGAAGCTTTCTTT
CASSPRQYTEAFF
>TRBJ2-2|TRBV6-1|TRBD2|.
TGTGCCAGCAGTGGACGGGAGGCCGGGGAGCTGTTTTTT
CASSGREAGELFF
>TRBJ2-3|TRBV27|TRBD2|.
TGTGCCAGCGGCAGGGCGACTAGCGGGGACGTAGATACGCAGTATTTT
CASGRATSGDVDTQYF
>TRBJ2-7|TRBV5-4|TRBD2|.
TGTGCCAGCAGCTGGGGGACTAGCGTTGACTACGAGCAGTACTTC
CASSWGTSVDYEQYF